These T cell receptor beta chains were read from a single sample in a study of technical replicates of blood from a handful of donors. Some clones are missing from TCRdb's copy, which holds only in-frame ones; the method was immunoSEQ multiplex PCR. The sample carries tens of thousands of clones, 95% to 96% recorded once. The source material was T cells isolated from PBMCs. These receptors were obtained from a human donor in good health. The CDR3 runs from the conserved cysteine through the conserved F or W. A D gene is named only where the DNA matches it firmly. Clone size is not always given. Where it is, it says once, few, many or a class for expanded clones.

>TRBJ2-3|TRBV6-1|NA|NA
TGTGCCAGCAGTGTGGCAGGGGAAACAGATACGCAGTATTTT
CASSVAGETDTQYF
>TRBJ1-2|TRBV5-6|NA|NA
TGTGCCAGCAGCTTGTGGAGCAGTTGGGGCTACACCTTC
CASSLWSSWGYTF
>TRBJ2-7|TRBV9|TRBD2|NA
TGTGCCAGCAGCGTAGGGCAACTAGCGGGATCCTACGAGCAGTACTTC
CASSVGQLAGSYEQYF
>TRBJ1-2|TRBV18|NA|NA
TGTGCCAGCTCACGTCCAGGGGTAGGCTATGGCTACACCTTC
CASSRPGVGYGYTF
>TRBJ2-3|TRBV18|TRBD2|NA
TGTGCCAGCTCCGCCGGGACTAGCGGGACAGATACGCAGTATTTT
CASSAGTSGTDTQYF
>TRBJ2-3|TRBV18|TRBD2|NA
TGTGCCAGCTCACCAAGACTAGCGGGAGGAATAGATACGCAGTATTTT
CASSPRLAGGIDTQYF
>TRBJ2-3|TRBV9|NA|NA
TGTGCCAGCAGCGCCAGTTTAGATACGCAGTATTTT
CASSASLDTQYF
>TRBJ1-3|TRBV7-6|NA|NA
TGTGCCAGCAGCTTAGGACAGGTCAACGGAAACACCATATATTTT
CASSLGQVNGNTIYF
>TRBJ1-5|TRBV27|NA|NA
TGTGCCAGCAGTTTATGGGGGCAGGGTGTGTTGGATCAGCCCCAGCATTTT
CASSLWGQGVLDQPQHF
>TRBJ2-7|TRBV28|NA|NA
TGTGCCAGCAGTTTCGGCGGGCCGCCCTTCTACGAGCAGTACTTC
CASSFGGPPFYEQYF
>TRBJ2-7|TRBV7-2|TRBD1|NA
TGTGCCAGCAGCTTTTATCTGGGACAGGGGGCCAGGAGGTACGAGCAGTACTTC
CASSFYLGQGARRYEQYF
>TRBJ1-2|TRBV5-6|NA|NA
TGTGCCAGCAGCGGGGCCCTACGGGAGGGCTACACCTTC
CASSGALREGYTF
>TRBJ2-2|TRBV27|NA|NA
TGTGCCAGCAGTTTAGCGGGGGCTCGGGAGCTGTTTTTT
CASSLAGARELFF
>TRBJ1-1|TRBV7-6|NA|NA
TGTGCCAGCACCTTGCTCCGGGGGACTGAAGCTTTCTTT
CASTLLRGTEAFF
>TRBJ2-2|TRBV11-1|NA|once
TGTGCCAGCAGGAGCCGGGACAAAAACACCGGGGAGCTGTTTTTT
CASRSRDKNTGELFF
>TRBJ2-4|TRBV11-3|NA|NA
TGTGCCAGCAGCTTTACGGTAGCCAAAAACATTCAGTACTTC
CASSFTVAKNIQYF
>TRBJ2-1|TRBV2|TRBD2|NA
TGTGCCAGCAGTGTGGTAGCGGGAGGGCCCCATGAGCAGTTCTTC
CASSVVAGGPHEQFF
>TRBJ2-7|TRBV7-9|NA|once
TGTGCCAGCAGCTCCAACTACGAGCAGTACTTC
CASSSNYEQYF
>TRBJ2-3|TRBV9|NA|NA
TGTGCCAGCAGCGGGGGGGAACTGCACAGAGATACGCAGTATTTT
CASSGGELHRDTQYF
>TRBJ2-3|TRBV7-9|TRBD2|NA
TGTGCCAGCAGCTTCCAGGGACTAGCGGGAGGGTCAGATACGCAGTATTTT
CASSFQGLAGGSDTQYF
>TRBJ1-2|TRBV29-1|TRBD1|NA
TGCAGCGTTGATGAGGGGGCTCTGGGCTACACCTTC
CSVDEGALGYTF
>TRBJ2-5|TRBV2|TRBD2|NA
TGTGCCAGCAGTCCGAGCCCAGCGGGACGGCAAGAGACCCAGTACTTC
CASSPSPAGRQETQYF
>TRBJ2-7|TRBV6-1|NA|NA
TGTGCCAGCAGTGAGGGACTTTATTACGAGCAGTACTTC
CASSEGLYYEQYF
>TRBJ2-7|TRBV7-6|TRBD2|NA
TGTGCCAGCAGCTTAGCAGCGGGAGCCGTCTACGAGCAGTACTTC
CASSLAAGAVYEQYF
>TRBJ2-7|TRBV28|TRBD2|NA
TGTGCCAGCAGTTTCCTGCTAGCGGGACAGTCCTACGAGCAGTACTTC
CASSFLLAGQSYEQYF
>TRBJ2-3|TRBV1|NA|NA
TGCACCAGCAGCCTTTTCAGCGGGCGGGAGGGCCCTAGCACAGATACGCAGTATTTT
CTSSLFSGREGPSTDTQYF
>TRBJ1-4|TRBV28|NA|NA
TGTGCCAGCAGTCCTAAATACAGGGTTAACGGGGATGAAAAACTGTTTTTT
CASSPKYRVNGDEKLFF
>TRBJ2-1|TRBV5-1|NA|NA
TGCGCCAGCAGCTGGGGACTTTCAAGCTCCTACAATGAGCAGTTCTTC
CASSWGLSSSYNEQFF
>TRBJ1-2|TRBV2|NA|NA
TGTGCCACCTGTCCTGCGTCCGGCTATGGCTACACCTTC
CATCPASGYGYTF
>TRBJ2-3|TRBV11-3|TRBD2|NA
TGTGCCAGCAGCTTTGTAGCGGGAGTACCAGATACGCAGTATTTT
CASSFVAGVPDTQYF
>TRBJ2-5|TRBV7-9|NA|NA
TGTGCCAGCAGCTTAGCAGGGGGAGAGACCCAGTACTTC
CASSLAGGETQYF
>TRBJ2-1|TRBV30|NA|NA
TGTGCCTGGAGTACGAACTCCCTTACCTACAATGAGCAGTTCTTC
CAWSTNSLTYNEQFF
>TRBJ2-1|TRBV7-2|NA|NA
TGTGCCAGCAGCTTAGATGCGGGAAGTAACAATGAGCAGTTCTTC
CASSLDAGSNNEQFF
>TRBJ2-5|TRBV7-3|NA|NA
TGTGCCAGCAGCTTAAATCCCCAGGGATTAAAAGAGACCCAGTACTTC
CASSLNPQGLKETQYF
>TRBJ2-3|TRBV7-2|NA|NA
TGTGCCAGCAGCATATTACAGAGCGGATACACAGATACGCAGTATTTT
CASSILQSGYTDTQYF
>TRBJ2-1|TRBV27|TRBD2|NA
TGTGCCAGCAGCAACCTTCTAGGACTAGGGCCGGGCAATGAGCAGTTCTTC
CASSNLLGLGPGNEQFF
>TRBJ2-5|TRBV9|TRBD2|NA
TGTGCCAGCAGCCCCCTGGCGGGAGGGGTAGAGACCCAGTACTTC
CASSPLAGGVETQYF
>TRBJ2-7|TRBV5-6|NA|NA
TGTGCCAGCAGCTCCCCTCGGGGGAGCTACGAGCAGTACTTC
CASSSPRGSYEQYF
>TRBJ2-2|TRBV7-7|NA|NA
TGTGCTAGCAGCGTCTTAGGCGGGGTTCTTTCCGGGGAGCTGTTTTTT
CASSVLGGVLSGELFF
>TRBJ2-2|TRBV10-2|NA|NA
TGCGCCAGCAGCGAGGGGAGACTCTTTATTAACACCGGGGAGCTGTTTTTT
CASSEGRLFINTGELFF
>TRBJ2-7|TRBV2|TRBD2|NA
TGTGCCAGCAGAACGGGGGGCGAGCAGTACTTC
CASRTGGEQYF